A single TCR beta chain is shown here with its context. Its antigen is unidentified. The authors isolated total RNA from whole blood without sorting T cells. The CDR3 has 12 residues. Germline V CDR1 and CDR2: SGHTA, FQGNSA. The source of the sample is a study of monozygotic twins with inflammatory bowel disease. Two nested PCRs, of approximately 16 and 9 cycles, processed TCRalpha and TCRbeta cDNA. With the 5' RACE reads reprocessed, TCRdb shows one record per CDR3 protein and no DNA. The sample data list under 200,000 distinct CDR3 sequences. Study conclusions and caveats: Differences in immunosuppressive treatment may have been a source of added variability in patient repertoires.

V is TRBV7-2 and J is TRBJ2-3. The sample consisted of blood. The TCR originated in a human donor with ulcerative colitis or Crohn's disease, or a healthy co-twin of an affected twin (not recorded which). The CDR3 here is CASSVFKDMQYF.